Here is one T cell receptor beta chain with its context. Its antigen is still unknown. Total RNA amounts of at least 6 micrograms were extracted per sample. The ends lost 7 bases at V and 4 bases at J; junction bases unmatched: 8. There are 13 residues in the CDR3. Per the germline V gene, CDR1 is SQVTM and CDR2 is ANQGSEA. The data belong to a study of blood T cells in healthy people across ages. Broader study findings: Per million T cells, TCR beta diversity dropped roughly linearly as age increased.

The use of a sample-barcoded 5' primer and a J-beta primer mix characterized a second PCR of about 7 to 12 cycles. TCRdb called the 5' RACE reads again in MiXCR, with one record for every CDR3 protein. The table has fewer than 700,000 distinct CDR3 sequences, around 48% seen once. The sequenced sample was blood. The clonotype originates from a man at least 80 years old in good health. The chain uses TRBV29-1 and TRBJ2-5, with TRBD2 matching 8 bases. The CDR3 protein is CSARGGDGETQYF. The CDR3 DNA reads TGCAGCGCCCGGGGGGGGGATGGAGAGACCCAGTACTTC.